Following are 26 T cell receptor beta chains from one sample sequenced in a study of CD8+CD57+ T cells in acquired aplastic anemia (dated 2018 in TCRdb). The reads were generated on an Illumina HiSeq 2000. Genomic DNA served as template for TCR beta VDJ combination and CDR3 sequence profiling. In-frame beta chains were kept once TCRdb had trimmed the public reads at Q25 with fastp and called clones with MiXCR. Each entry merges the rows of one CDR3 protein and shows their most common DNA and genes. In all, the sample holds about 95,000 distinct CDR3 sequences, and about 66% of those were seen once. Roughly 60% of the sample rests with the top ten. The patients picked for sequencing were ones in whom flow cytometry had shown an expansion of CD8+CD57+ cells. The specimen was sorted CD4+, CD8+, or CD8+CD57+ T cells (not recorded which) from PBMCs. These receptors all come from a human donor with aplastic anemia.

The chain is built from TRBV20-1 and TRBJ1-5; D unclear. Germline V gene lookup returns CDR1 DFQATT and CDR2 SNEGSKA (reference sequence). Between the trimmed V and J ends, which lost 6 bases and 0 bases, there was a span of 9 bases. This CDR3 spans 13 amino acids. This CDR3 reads CSATDGSNQPQHF. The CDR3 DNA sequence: TGCAGTGCGACCGACGGTAGCAATCAGCCCCAGCATTTT.

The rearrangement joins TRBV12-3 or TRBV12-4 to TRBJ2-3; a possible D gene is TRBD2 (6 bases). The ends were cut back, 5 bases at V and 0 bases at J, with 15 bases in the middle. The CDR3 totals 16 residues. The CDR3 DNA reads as TGTGCCAGCAGTCCTATCGGGGGTTCTAGCACAGATACGCAGTATTTT. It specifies CASSPIGGSSTDTQYF.

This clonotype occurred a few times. The DNA for the CDR3 is TGTGCCAGCAGCCCTGGGACTAGCGGGGGACATGAGCAGTTCTTC. Amino acid sequence: CASSPGTSGGHEQFF. This chain links TRBV9 with TRBJ2-1; 14 nucleotides agree with TRBD2. CDR3 length: 15 amino acids. Germline V CDR1 and CDR2: SGDLS, YYNGEE. J gave up 8 bases and V 4 bases, and 5 bases lay outside the gene matches.

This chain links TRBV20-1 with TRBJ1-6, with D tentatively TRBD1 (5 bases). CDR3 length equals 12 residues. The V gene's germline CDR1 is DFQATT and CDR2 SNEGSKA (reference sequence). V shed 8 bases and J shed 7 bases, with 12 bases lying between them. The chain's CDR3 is CSLGRANSPLHF. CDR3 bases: TGCAGTCTGGGCAGGGCAAATTCACCCCTCCACTTT.

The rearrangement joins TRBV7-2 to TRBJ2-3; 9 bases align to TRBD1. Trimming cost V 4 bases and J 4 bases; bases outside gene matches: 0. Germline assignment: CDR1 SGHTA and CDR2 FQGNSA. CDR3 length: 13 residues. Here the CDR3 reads CASSWDRADTQYF. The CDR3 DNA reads TGTGCCAGCAGCTGGGACAGGGCAGATACGCAGTATTTT.

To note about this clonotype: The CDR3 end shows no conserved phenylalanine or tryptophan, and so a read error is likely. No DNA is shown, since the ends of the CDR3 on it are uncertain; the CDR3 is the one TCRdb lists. CDR3 sequence: CSARDPPVS. The chain employs TRBV20-1 and TRBJ2-5; the table names TRBD1, a call not compared with the DNA. The CDR3 spans 9 amino acids, including both terminal residues. The germline gives CDR1 DFQATT, CDR2 SNEGSKA (reference sequence).

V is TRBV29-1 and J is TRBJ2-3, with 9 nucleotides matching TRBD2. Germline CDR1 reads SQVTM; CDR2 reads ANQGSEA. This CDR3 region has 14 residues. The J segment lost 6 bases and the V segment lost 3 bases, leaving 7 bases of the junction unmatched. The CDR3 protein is CSVDTSGPLDTQYF. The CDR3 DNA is TGCAGCGTTGATACTAGCGGGCCTCTGGATACGCAGTATTTT.

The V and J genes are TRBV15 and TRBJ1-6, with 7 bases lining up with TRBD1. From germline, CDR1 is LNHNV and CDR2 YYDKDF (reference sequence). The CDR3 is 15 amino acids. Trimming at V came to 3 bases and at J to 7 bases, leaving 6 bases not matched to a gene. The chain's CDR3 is CATSSRQGENSPLHF. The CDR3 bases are TGTGCCACCAGCAGCAGACAGGGCGAGAATTCACCCCTCCACTTT. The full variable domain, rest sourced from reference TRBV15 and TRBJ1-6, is DAMVIQNPRYQVTQFGKPVTLSCSQTLNHNVMYWYQQKSSQAPKLLFHYYDKDFNNEADTPDNFQSRRPNTSFCFLDIRSPGLGDTAMYLCATSSRQGENSPLHFGNGTRLTVT.

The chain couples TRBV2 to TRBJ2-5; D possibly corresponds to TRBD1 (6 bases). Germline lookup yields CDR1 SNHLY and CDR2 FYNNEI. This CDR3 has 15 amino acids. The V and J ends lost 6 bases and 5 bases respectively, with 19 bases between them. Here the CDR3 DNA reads TGTGCCAGCAGCTGGGGGCTGGGGCCACCGGAGACCCAGTACTTC. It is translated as CASSWGLGPPETQYF.

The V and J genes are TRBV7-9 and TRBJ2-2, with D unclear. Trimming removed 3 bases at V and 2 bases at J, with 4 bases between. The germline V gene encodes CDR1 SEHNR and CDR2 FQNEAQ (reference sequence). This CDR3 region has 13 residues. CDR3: CASSLGNTGELFF. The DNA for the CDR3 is TGTGCCAGCAGCTTGGGAAACACCGGGGAGCTGTTTTTT.

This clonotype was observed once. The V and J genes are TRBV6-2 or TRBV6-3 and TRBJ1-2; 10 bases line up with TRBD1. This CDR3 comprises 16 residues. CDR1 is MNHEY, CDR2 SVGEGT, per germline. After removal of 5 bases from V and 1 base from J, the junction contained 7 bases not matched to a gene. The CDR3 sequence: CASSPGQGRNNYGYTF. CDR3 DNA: TGTGCCAGCAGTCCGGGACAGGGGAGAAATAACTATGGCTACACCTTC.

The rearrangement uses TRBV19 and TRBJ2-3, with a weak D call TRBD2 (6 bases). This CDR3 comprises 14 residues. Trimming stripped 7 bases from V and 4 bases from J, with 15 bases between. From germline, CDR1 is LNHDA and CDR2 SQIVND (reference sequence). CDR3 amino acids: CASKEGGDADTQYF. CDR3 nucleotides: TGTGCCAGTAAGGAAGGCGGGGACGCAGATACGCAGTATTTT.

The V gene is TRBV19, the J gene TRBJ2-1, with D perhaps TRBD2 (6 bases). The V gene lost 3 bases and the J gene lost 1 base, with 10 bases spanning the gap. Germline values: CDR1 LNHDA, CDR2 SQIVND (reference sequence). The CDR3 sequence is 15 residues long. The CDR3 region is CASSIYGGSYNEQFF. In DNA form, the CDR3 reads TGTGCCAGTAGTATTTACGGGGGTTCCTACAATGAGCAGTTCTTC. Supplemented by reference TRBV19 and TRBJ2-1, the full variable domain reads DGGITQSPKYLFRKEGQNVTLSCEQNLNHDAMYWYRQDPGQGLRLIYYSQIVNDFQKGDIAEGYSVSREKKESFPLTVTSAQKNPTAFYLCASSIYGGSYNEQFFGPGTRLTVL.

CDR3 in DNA: TGTGCCAGTAGTACCGGACACTTCACCGGGGAGCTGTTTTTT. The encoded protein is CASSTGHFTGELFF. The gene calls are TRBV19 and TRBJ2-2, with a tentative D call TRBD1 (5 bases). This CDR3 region has 14 residues. Trimming removed 4 bases at V and 4 bases at J, with 10 bases between. From germline, CDR1 is LNHDA and CDR2 SQIVND (reference sequence).

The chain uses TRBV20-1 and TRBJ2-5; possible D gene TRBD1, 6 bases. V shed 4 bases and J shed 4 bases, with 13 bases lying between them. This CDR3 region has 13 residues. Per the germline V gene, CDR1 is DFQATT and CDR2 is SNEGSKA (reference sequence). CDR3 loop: CSAKKQGGETQYF. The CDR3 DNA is TGCAGTGCTAAAAAACAGGGCGGAGAGACCCAGTACTTC.

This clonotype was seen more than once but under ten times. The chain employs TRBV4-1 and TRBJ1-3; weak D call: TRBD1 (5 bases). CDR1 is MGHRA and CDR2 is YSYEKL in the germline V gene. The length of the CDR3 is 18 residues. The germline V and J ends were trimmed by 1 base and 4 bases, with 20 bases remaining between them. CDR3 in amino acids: CASSQARLEGWGGNTIYF. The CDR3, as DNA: TGCGCCAGCAGCCAAGCCCGTCTTGAGGGGTGGGGAGGAAACACCATATATTTT.

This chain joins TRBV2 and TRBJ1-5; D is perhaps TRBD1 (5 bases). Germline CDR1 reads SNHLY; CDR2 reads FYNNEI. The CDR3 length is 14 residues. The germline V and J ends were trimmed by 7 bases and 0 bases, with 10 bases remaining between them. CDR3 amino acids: CASMGLYSNQPQHF. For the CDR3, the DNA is TGTGCCAGCATGGGGCTTTATAGCAATCAGCCCCAGCATTTT.

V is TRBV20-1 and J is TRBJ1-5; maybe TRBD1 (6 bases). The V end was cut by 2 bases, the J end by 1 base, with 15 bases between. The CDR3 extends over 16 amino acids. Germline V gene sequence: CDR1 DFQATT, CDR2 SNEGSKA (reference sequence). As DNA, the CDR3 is TGCAGTGCTAGATCCAAGGGGGATTGGAGCAATCAGCCCCAGCATTTT. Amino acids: CSARSKGDWSNQPQHF.

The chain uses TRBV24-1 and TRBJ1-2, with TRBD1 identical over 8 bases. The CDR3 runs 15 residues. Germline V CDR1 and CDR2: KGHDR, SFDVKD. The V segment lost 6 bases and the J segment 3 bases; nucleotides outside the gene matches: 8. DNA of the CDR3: TGTGCCACCAGTCCCGCTGGGGACAGGCACTATGGCTACACCTTC. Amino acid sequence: CATSPAGDRHYGYTF.

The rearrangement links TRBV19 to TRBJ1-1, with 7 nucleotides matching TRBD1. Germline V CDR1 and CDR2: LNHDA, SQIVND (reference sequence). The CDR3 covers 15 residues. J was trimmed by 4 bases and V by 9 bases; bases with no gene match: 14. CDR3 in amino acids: CASRSEDRMGTEAFF. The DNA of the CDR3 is TGTGCCAGCCGATCAGAGGACAGGATGGGCACTGAAGCTTTCTTT.

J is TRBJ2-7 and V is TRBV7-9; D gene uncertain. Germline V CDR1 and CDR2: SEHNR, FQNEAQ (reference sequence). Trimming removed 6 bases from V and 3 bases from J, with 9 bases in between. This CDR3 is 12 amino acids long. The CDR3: CASRFTGYEQYF. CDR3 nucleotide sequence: TGTGCCAGCAGGTTTACCGGCTACGAGCAGTACTTC.

The CDR3, as DNA: TGCAGTGCTAGAGATGTGGCAGTCGGGCCCCTCCACTTT. This translates into CSARDVAVGPLHF. The chain joins TRBV20-1 to TRBJ1-6; no firm D call. The CDR3 totals 13 residues. Per germline, CDR1 DFQATT and CDR2 SNEGSKA (reference sequence). Trimming took 0 bases from V and 13 from J, leaving 13 bases between them.

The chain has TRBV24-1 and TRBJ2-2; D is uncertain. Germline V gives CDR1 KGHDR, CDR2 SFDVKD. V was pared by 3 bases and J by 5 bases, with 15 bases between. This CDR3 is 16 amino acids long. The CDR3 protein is CATSDLKQGYTGELFF. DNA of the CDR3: TGTGCCACCAGTGATCTGAAACAAGGCTATACCGGGGAGCTGTTTTTT.

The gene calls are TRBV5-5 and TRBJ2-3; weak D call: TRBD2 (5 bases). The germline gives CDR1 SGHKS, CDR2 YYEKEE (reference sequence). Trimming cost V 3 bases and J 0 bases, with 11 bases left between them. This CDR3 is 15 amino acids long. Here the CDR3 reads CASSSDSSSTDTQYF. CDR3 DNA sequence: TGTGCCAGCAGCTCGGACTCCTCTAGCACAGATACGCAGTATTTT.

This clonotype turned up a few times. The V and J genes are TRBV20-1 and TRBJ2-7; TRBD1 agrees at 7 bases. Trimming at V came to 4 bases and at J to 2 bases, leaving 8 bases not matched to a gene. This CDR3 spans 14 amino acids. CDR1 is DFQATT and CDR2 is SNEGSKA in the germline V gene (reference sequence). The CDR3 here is CSATTRDSPYEQYF. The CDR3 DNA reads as TGCAGTGCTACCACCCGGGACAGTCCCTACGAGCAGTACTTC.

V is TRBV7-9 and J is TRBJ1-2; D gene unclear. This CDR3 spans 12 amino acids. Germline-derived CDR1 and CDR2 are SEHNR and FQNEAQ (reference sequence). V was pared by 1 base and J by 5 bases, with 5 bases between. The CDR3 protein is CASSLVGYGYTF. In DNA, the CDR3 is TGTGCCAGCAGCTTAGTCGGGTATGGCTACACCTTC.